The entry below describes one T cell receptor (beta chain). What it recognizes is unknown. Here immunoSEQ multiplex PCR was the method, and the copy in TCRdb shows in-frame clones only, minus some. Here the sample spans around 140,000 clones, 85% to 90% being singletons. This sample was included in a study of T cell responses to AZD1222 COVID-19 vaccine. General study findings and limits: Samples come after the peak T cell response, not at day 14. Spike-specific TCR breadth and depth grew following two AZD1222 doses. A mostly white British donor set with more females was recruited, and clonal diversity was possibly underestimated.

V lost 5 bases and J lost 12, with 14 bases in between. The CDR3 runs 12 residues. V is TRBV12-3 or TRBV12-4 and J is TRBJ2-1; D may be TRBD1 (6 bases). The sequencing here drew on peripheral blood, taken on day 0 of AZD1222 vaccination. This clonotype was obtained from an adult in good health. DNA for the CDR3: TGTGCCAGCAGTCCCTACAGGGCCGGGCAGTTCTTC. Translation: CASSPYRAGQFF.